This T cell receptor (beta chain) was recovered during a study of T cells in localized non-small cell lung cancer. Study-level points and caveats: Uninvolved adjacent lung had more T cell clonality than any other tissue, topping tumor. Because only a single region of the tumor was sequenced, heterogeneity remains possible.

Clones were read by immunoSEQ multiplex PCR, and TCRdb kept only the in-frame ones, dropping some. The data show 90,000 to 95,000 clones, 80% to 90% seen once. J gave up 1 base and V 4 bases, and 10 bases lay outside the gene matches. Germline values: CDR1 MGHRA, CDR2 YSYEKL. The CDR3 length is 18 residues. Comments on this clone: As yet, its antigen is unknown.

This sequence was found in a man aged 35-69 years with stage I squamous cell lung carcinoma. The sample consisted of peripheral blood, taken before any cancer treatment. The chain uses TRBV4-1 and TRBJ1-5, with TRBD1 identical over 10 bases. The CDR3 reads CASSRAPTGGGSNQPQHF. The DNA for the CDR3 is TGCGCCAGCAGCCGAGCCCCGACAGGGGGCGGCAGCAATCAGCCCCAGCATTTT.